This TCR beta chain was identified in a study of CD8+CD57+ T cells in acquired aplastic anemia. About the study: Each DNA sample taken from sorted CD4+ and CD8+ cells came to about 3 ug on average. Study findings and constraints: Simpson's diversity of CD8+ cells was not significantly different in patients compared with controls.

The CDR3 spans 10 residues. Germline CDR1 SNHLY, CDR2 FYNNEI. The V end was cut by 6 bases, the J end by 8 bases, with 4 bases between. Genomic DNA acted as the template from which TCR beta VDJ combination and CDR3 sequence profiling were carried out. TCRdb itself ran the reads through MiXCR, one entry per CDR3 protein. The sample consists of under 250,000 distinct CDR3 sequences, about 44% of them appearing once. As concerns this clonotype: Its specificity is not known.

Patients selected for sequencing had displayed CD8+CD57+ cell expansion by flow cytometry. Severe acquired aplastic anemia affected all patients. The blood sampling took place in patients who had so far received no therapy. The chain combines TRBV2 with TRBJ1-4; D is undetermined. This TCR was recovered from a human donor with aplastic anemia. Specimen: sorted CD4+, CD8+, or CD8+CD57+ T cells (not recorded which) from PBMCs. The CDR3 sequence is CASRVEKLFF. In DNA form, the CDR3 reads TGTGCCAGCAGAGTCGAAAAACTGTTTTTT. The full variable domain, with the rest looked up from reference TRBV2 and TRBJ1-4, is EPEVTQTPSHQVTQMGQEVILRCVPISNHLYFYWYRQILGQKVEFLVSFYNNEISEKSEIFDDQFSVERPDGSNFTLKIRSTKLEDSAMYFCASRVEKLFFGSGTQLSVL.